Reported below is one T cell receptor (beta chain). Its antigen is not identified. The sample originates from a study of blood T cells in healthy people across ages. Whole-study results and caveats: Naive and antigen-experienced cells were not separated, limiting conclusive comparison.

A J-beta primer mix and a sample-barcoded 5' primer were used in a second PCR of roughly 7 to 12 cycles. TCRdb re-analysed the 5' RACE reads in MiXCR, keeping a single row per CDR3 protein. Of 1.5 million or so distinct CDR3 sequences in the sample, 35% to 45% were seen once. Germline V gene lookup returns CDR1 SEHNR and CDR2 FQNEAQ (reference sequence). The length of the CDR3 is 15 residues. Trimming removed 5 bases from V and 5 bases from J; junction bases left unmatched: 8. This TCR derives from a woman aged 18-29 years in good health. The gene calls are TRBV7-9 and TRBJ2-7, with 11 positions matching TRBD1. The sequenced material came from blood. CDR3 sequence reads: CASSLGQGVTHEQYF. Written as DNA, the CDR3 is TGTGCCAGCAGCCTGGGACAGGGGGTAACCCACGAGCAGTACTTC.